This T cell receptor (beta chain) was retrieved from a study of blood T cell repertoires in COVID-19. Study context: The United States, Italy and Spain supplied acute and convalescent COVID-19 samples.

Ages ranged from roughly 18 to 100 years, with residence in around 24 US areas. Participants were placed into cohorts based on the clinical history they reported. Some clones are missing from TCRdb's copy, which holds only in-frame ones; the method was immunoSEQ multiplex PCR. The sample carries about 200,000 clones, 70% to 90% recorded once. Germline CDR1 is MNHEY and CDR2 is SMNVEV (reference sequence). The CDR3 runs to 18 residues. V was clipped by 0 bases and J by 5 bases; unmatched bases: 11. The receptor comes from a woman in her thirties or forties in a cohort exposed to, infected with or recovered from COVID-19 (not recorded which). The sequencing sample was made of PBMCs or T cells enriched from blood (not recorded which). This chain links TRBV27 with TRBJ2-2; TRBD2 matches at 8 bases. The CDR3 region is CASSLSTKGGGKTGELFF. CDR3 coding DNA: TGTGCCAGCAGTTTATCGACGAAGGGCGGGGGGAAGACCGGGGAGCTGTTTTTT.